These T cell receptor beta chains were read from a single sample in a study of CD8 T cells in ankylosing spondylitis. TCRdb itself ran the 5' RACE reads through MiXCR, one entry per CDR3 protein. In the table there are under 150,000 distinct CDR3 sequences, approximately 10% of which are singletons. The material sequenced was blood, either unsorted or a sorted T cell fraction (not recorded which). The receptors derive from a male donor with ankylosing spondylitis or in good health (not recorded which). Each CDR3 is given with its conserved first and last residue. The D gene is left open where the match is weak. Rows give clone size only sometimes, using once, few, many, or a class for an expanded clone.

.,TRBV18,.,TRBJ1-5,TGTGCCAGCTCACCACAGGAGGGGCGCAATCAGCCCCAGCATTTT,CASSPQEGRNQPQHF
.,TRBV7-9,.,TRBJ1-1,TGTGCCAGCAGCTTGGACTGGGACTATCAAGACACTGAAGCTTTCTTT,CASSLDWDYQDTEAFF
many,TRBV7-2,.,TRBJ2-7,TGTGCCAGCAGCTTAGAAGGCGGATTCTACGAGCAGTACTTC,CASSLEGGFYEQYF
many,TRBV5-1,.,TRBJ2-4,TGCGCCAGCAGCTCCGATTCGGACAGCCCGATAGCCAAAAACATTCAGTACTTC,CASSSDSDSPIAKNIQYF
many,TRBV7-9,.,TRBJ1-2,TGTGCCAGCAGCCCAGTATACTCTAACTATGGCTACACCTTC,CASSPVYSNYGYTF
many,TRBV7-9,.,TRBJ1-1,TGTGCCAGCAGCGTCACCTTCCCCCGGGGCGGCGGCACTGAAGCTTTCTTT,CASSVTFPRGGGTEAFF
.,TRBV5-1,TRBD1,TRBJ2-6,TGCGCCAGCAGCTTGGACTGGACAGGCAGCTCTGGGGCCAACGTCCTGACTTTC,CASSLDWTGSSGANVLTF
many,TRBV20-1,.,TRBJ2-7,TGCAGTGCTAAGCAGGCGGGAAGGTCCTACGAGCAGTACTTC,CSAKQAGRSYEQYF
many,TRBV27,.,TRBJ1-2,TGTGCCACCCCGGGGGGCGGCTACACCTTC,CATPGGGYTF
many,TRBV29-1,.,TRBJ2-7,TGCAGCGTGGGTCTAGCTGACTACGAGCAGTACTTC,CSVGLADYEQYF
many,TRBV5-1,TRBD2,TRBJ2-3,TGCGCCAGCAGCCATGGGACTAGCGGGAGTACAGATACGCAGTATTTT,CASSHGTSGSTDTQYF
.,TRBV2,TRBD2,TRBJ2-2,TGTGCCAGCAGTGACCCCGTGGGGGGGAAGGCCGGGGAGCTGTTTTTT,CASSDPVGGKAGELFF
many,TRBV7-6,TRBD2,TRBJ2-3,TGTGCCAGCAGCGAGGGACTAGTGCCCCACTATTTT,CASSEGLVPHYF
.,TRBV9,.,TRBJ2-3,TGTGCCAGCAGCGTAGCCGCGACGGCCCGGGGAAGCACAGATACGCAGTATTTT,CASSVAATARGSTDTQYF
many,TRBV20-1,TRBD2,TRBJ2-3,TGCAGTGCTAGAGATCCTTGGACTAGCGGGAGAGATACGCAGTATTTT,CSARDPWTSGRDTQYF
.,TRBV14,TRBD1,TRBJ2-2,TGTGCCAGCAGTGGTTGGACAGGGGACACCGGGGAGCTGTTTTTT,CASSGWTGDTGELFF
.,TRBV20-1,TRBD2,TRBJ2-1,TGCAGTGCTCCCGGGGTAGCGGGGGTCTCCTACAATGAGCAGTTCTTC,CSAPGVAGVSYNEQFF
.,TRBV20-1,.,TRBJ1-1,TGCAGTGCTAGAAGCCCCCGGGGGGGAAGAATTGAAGCTTTCTTT,CSARSPRGGRIEAFF
.,TRBV20-1,TRBD1,TRBJ2-1,TGCTGTGCCAGGACAGGGGGCGAAGTGTCACGCCGCAATGAGCAGTTCTTC,CCARTGGEVSRRNEQFF
many,TRBV20-1,TRBD2,TRBJ2-5,TGCAGTGTTTCGAGACTAGCGAGGGGTCAAGAGACCCAGTACTTC,CSVSRLARGQETQYF
.,TRBV12-3/TRBV12-4,TRBD2,TRBJ2-3,TGTGCCAGCAGTTTCCTAGCGGGGGGTCCAGCGGATACGCAGTATTTT,CASSFLAGGPADTQYF
many,TRBV7-7,TRBD2,TRBJ2-1,TGTGCCAGCAGCTTACTTGAGGGACTAGCGGGCCACAATGAGCAGTTCTTC,CASSLLEGLAGHNEQFF
many,TRBV20-1,.,TRBJ1-5,TGCAGTGCTAGACGGACCGGCAGGGCGAATCAGCCCCAGCATTTT,CSARRTGRANQPQHF
few,TRBV20-1,TRBD1,TRBJ2-1,TGCAGTGCTAGTGACAGGGGGCGGCCCCTTTCCTACAATGAGCAGTTCTTC,CSASDRGRPLSYNEQFF
many,TRBV7-9,TRBD2,TRBJ2-5,TGTGCCAGCAGCTCCTTAGCGGGGGTTACAGAGACCCAGTACTTC,CASSSLAGVTETQYF
many,TRBV12-3/TRBV12-4,.,TRBJ2-1,TGTGCCAGCACCAACTATGAGGGGGTTACCAATGAGCAGTTCTTC,CASTNYEGVTNEQFF
many,TRBV18,.,TRBJ2-1,TGTGCCAGCTCACCGGACTCCGGTACTGTTGAGCAGTTCTTC,CASSPDSGTVEQFF
many,TRBV7-9,.,TRBJ2-7,TGTGCCAGCAGCTTATCTGGGGGGAGCTTCCACGAGCAGTACTTC,CASSLSGGSFHEQYF
many,TRBV20-1,TRBD1,TRBJ1-5,TGCAGTGCTAGAGATCCCCGGACAGGGGCACATCAGCCCCAGCATTTT,CSARDPRTGAHQPQHF
many,TRBV28,.,TRBJ1-3,TGTGCCAGCAGCGTCCCCGACGGGCCTGGAAACACCATATATTTT,CASSVPDGPGNTIYF
many,TRBV12-3/TRBV12-4,.,TRBJ2-5,TGTGCCAGCAGTCGACTCAGGGAGACCCAGTACTTC,CASSRLRETQYF
.,TRBV7-2,.,TRBJ2-6,TGTGCCAGCAGCTTTCGACCTGGGGCCAACGTCCTGACTTTC,CASSFRPGANVLTF
many,TRBV11-2,TRBD1,TRBJ2-6,TGTGCCAGCAGCCCACGGGACAGTCCCCTCTCTGGGGCCAACGTCCTGACTTTC,CASSPRDSPLSGANVLTF
many,TRBV14,.,TRBJ2-3,TGTGCCAGCAGCCAACGGGAGACTACGTTCCTAGATACGCAGTATTTT,CASSQRETTFLDTQYF
many,TRBV5-5,.,TRBJ2-7,TGTGCCAGCAGCCGCCTGGACGAATCCTACGAGCAGTACTTC,CASSRLDESYEQYF
.,TRBV7-2,TRBD2,TRBJ2-7,TGTGCCAGCAGCTTAGCGGGACTAGGGACGTTCGAGCAGTACTTC,CASSLAGLGTFEQYF
many,TRBV20-1,TRBD2,TRBJ2-4,TGCAGTGCTCCCGCGGCGGGGGTAGCCAAAAACATTCAGTACTTC,CSAPAAGVAKNIQYF
many,TRBV29-1,TRBD1,TRBJ2-1,TGCAGCGTTGAAGTGCGGGACAGGGTTAGATACAATGAGCAGTTCTTC,CSVEVRDRVRYNEQFF
.,TRBV3-1,TRBD2,TRBJ2-7,TGTGCCTGCTGCCAAGATCGCGCGGGAGGCGACGAGCAGTACTTC,CACCQDRAGGDEQYF
many,TRBV3-1,.,TRBJ1-1,TGTGCCAGCAGCCAACAGAACACTGAAGCTTTCTTT,CASSQQNTEAFF
many,TRBV5-1,.,TRBJ1-4,TGCGCCAGCAGCTTGGCCGGTGAAAAACTGTTTTTT,CASSLAGEKLFF
many,TRBV27,.,TRBJ2-2,TGTGCCAGCAGTTCTTGGGCCCCCGGGGAGCTGTTTTTT,CASSSWAPGELFF
many,TRBV5-1,.,TRBJ2-2,TGCGCCAGCAGCTTGGTTTTGGATAGTATCACCGGGGAGCTGTTTTTT,CASSLVLDSITGELFF
many,TRBV4-3,.,TRBJ2-3,TGCGCCAGCAGCCAAGATGGGAAAAGGGTAGATACGCAGTATTTT,CASSQDGKRVDTQYF
many,TRBV20-1,.,TRBJ1-1,TGCAGTGTCCCCGGGACAAAGAACACTGAAGCTTTCTTT,CSVPGTKNTEAFF
many,TRBV7-6,.,TRBJ2-2,TGTGCCAGCGGTGTTTTCGGGGAGCTGTTTTTT,CASGVFGELFF
.,TRBV7-3,TRBD2,TRBJ2-5,TGTGCCAGCAGCTTAACTCCTTCTACTAGCGTTCGAGAGACCCAGTACTTC,CASSLTPSTSVRETQYF